The 17 T cell receptor beta chains given below trace back to one sample, sequenced in a study of human T cells and chemical hapten exposure. From the RACE reads, TCRdb called clonotypes with MiXCR, one entry per CDR3 protein. The sample comprises 150,000 to 200,000 distinct CDR3 sequences, about 14% of which are singletons, and 1.5% to 2% rests with the top ten. The time point is: patch test 1, 2 weeks after DPC sensitization. Treatment given: therapeutic diphenylcyclopropenone sensitization with weekly scalp DPC. Source: whole blood, taken in connection with sensitization to the hapten diphenylcyclopropenone (DPC). The receptors come from a woman aged 25 to 39 with alopecia areata. Some clones in this sample may be carry-over from other donors' samples.

The chain is built from TRBV30 and TRBJ1-1, with 7 bases aligning to TRBD1. In germline, CDR1 is GTSNPN, CDR2 SVGIG (reference sequence). The CDR3 is 13 amino acids. V lost 4 bases, J lost 3 bases, and 5 bases stayed unmatched. The CDR3 sequence: CAWITGVDTEAFF. CDR3 nucleotides: TGTGCCTGGATTACAGGGGTGGACACTGAAGCTTTCTTT.

The J gene is TRBJ2-2, the V gene TRBV18; 10 nucleotides agree with TRBD2. CDR1 KGHSH and CDR2 LQKENI come from the germline V gene. CDR3 length equals 17 residues. Trimming cost V 2 bases and J 6 bases; bases outside gene matches: 9. DNA for the CDR3: TGTGCCAGCTCACCAATTAGCGGGAGGATTCGTCCCGGGGAGCTGTTTTTT. It translates to CASSPISGRIRPGELFF.

This sequence joins TRBV12-3 or TRBV12-4 and TRBJ1-5; 7 positions match TRBD1. CDR3 size: 14 residues. With 6 bases clipped from V and 7 bases from J, the junction kept 9 bases outside the gene matches. This chain's CDR3 is CASRLTGAHQPQHF. In nucleotides, the CDR3 is TGTGCCAGCAGGCTTACAGGGGCCCACCAGCCCCAGCATTTT.

This clonotype has just a few counts. The V and J genes are TRBV9 and TRBJ2-2; D gene ambiguous. Germline V gene sequence: CDR1 SGDLS, CDR2 YYNGEE. V was trimmed by 4 bases and J by 6 bases, leaving 10 bases between them. CDR3 length equals 13 residues. The CDR3 loop reads CASSPGEAGELFF. The DNA of the CDR3 is TGTGCCAGCAGCCCAGGAGAAGCCGGGGAGCTGTTTTTT.

This clonotype appeared a few times. The rearrangement links TRBV4-3 to TRBJ1-5; unclear D gene. The CDR3 contains 14 residues. Germline assignment: CDR1 LGHNA and CDR2 YSLEER. Trimming shortened V by 3 bases and J by 0 bases, and 6 bases separated the two germline ends. The CDR3 region is CASSQTYSNQPQHF. CDR3 bases: TGCGCCAGCAGCCAGACTTATAGCAATCAGCCCCAGCATTTT.

This clonotype has more than one count but fewer than ten. The rearrangement uses TRBV6-2 or TRBV6-3 and TRBJ1-5; tentatively, D is TRBD1 (6 bases). The V end lost 1 base, the J end lost 2 bases, and 15 bases lay between the germline ends. The germline gives CDR1 MNHEY, CDR2 SVGEGT. The length of the CDR3 is 17 residues. The CDR3 DNA reads TGTGCCAGCAGTTACTGGGGGGGCCTCATCGGCAATCAGCCCCAGCATTTT. It specifies CASSYWGGLIGNQPQHF.

This clonotype occurred a few times. Written as DNA, the CDR3 is TGTGCCAGCAGCCAAGATCGTAGCGTCGAGCAGTTCTTC. It specifies CASSQDRSVEQFF. This chain joins TRBV14 and TRBJ2-1, with D possibly TRBD2 on 5 matching bases. Germline V gives CDR1 SGHDN, CDR2 FVKESK. Between the trimmed V and J ends, which lost 0 bases and 10 bases, there was a span of 10 bases. This CDR3 has 13 amino acids.

Only a few counts were recorded for this clonotype. The V gene is TRBV4-2, the J gene TRBJ2-1; TRBD1 agrees at 8 bases. Germline V gene sequence: CDR1 LGHNA, CDR2 YNFKEQ. There are 13 residues in the CDR3. After removal of 4 bases from V and 10 bases from J, the junction contained 6 bases not matched to a gene. In nucleotides, the CDR3 is TGTGCCAGCAGCCGGATCGGGACAGGAGAGCAGTTCTTC. Protein: CASSRIGTGEQFF.

The rearrangement links TRBV7-2 to TRBJ1-6; D is undetermined. Trimming took off 5 bases at V and 4 bases at J, with 24 bases between the two ends. The germline V gene encodes CDR1 SGHTA and CDR2 FQGNSA. The CDR3 spans 19 residues. CDR3 amino acids: CASSPNTSLRKGYNSPLHF. As DNA, the CDR3 is TGTGCCAGCAGCCCTAACACGAGCTTAAGAAAGGGTTATAATTCACCCCTCCACTTT.

This clonotype was picked up many times. The gene calls are TRBV4-1 and TRBJ1-6, with 8 positions matching TRBD1. Germline CDR1 and CDR2: MGHRA and YSYEKL. V lost 2 bases and J lost 8; bases outside the gene matches: 2. There are 14 residues in the CDR3. CDR3 in amino acids: CASSQQGADSPLHF. The CDR3 DNA reads as TGCGCCAGCAGCCAACAGGGGGCTGATTCACCCCTCCACTTT.

This clonotype was seen more than once but under ten times. The V and J genes are TRBV3-1 and TRBJ1-6, with 8 bases identical to TRBD1. Germline lookup yields CDR1 LGHDT and CDR2 YNNKEL (reference sequence). Trimming took 3 bases from V and 2 from J; bases not matched to a gene: 3. The CDR3 is 16 amino acids. The CDR3 loop reads CASSHNRGTYNSPLHF. CDR3 bases: TGTGCCAGCAGCCACAACAGGGGGACCTATAATTCACCCCTCCACTTT.

The V call is TRBV4-2, the J call TRBJ2-1, with 7 bases fitting TRBD2. Unmatched junction bases numbered 24, after V lost 2 bases and J lost 8 bases. Germline-derived CDR1 and CDR2 are LGHNA and YNFKEQ. The CDR3 has 20 residues. The CDR3 is CASSQTGLDGDRGSNDEQFF. CDR3 nucleotide sequence: TGTGCCAGCAGCCAAACTGGACTAGACGGGGACCGGGGTTCGAACGATGAGCAGTTCTTC.

The J gene is TRBJ2-5, the V gene TRBV28; TRBD1 agrees at 7 bases. Germline V gives CDR1 MDHEN, CDR2 SYDVKM. V shed 11 bases, J shed 3 bases, and the junction held 9 bases outside the gene matches. This CDR3 region has 13 residues. CDR3 nucleotides: TGTGCCCGAAACCGGGACAGCGAAGAGACCCAGTACTTC. Protein: CARNRDSEETQYF. The full variable domain, its missing parts supplied by reference TRBV28 and TRBJ2-5, is DVKVTQSSRYLVKRTGEKVFLECVQDMDHENMFWYRQDPGLGLRLIYFSYDVKMKEKGDIPEGYSVSREKKERFSLILESASTNQTSMYLCARNRDSEETQYFGPGTRLLVL.

This chain connects TRBV10-1 to TRBJ1-4; D is unresolved. The germline V and J ends were trimmed by 6 bases and 6 bases, with 5 bases remaining between them. The CDR3 is 11 amino acids. Germline lookup yields CDR1 WNHNN and CDR2 SYGVQD (reference sequence). The CDR3 protein is CASRRDEKLFF. The CDR3 DNA sequence: TGCGCCAGCAGGAGGGATGAAAAACTGTTTTTT.

This clonotype was counted at least ten times. This sequence joins TRBV20-1 and TRBJ1-1; D gene uncertain. The V and J ends lost 3 bases and 0 bases respectively, with 8 bases between them. The germline gives CDR1 DFQATT, CDR2 SNEGSKA (reference sequence). The CDR3 totals 13 residues. This chain's CDR3 is CSASATMNTEAFF. In DNA, the CDR3 is TGCAGTGCTAGTGCAACCATGAACACTGAAGCTTTCTTT.

The chain has TRBV27 and TRBJ2-7, with D possibly TRBD2 on 7 matching bases. The V gene's germline CDR1 is MNHEY and CDR2 SMNVEV (reference sequence). Between the trimmed V and J ends, which lost 8 bases and 2 bases, there was a span of 19 bases. The length of the CDR3 is 15 residues. The CDR3 spells CASGAWGGLTYEQYF. DNA for the CDR3: TGTGCCAGCGGGGCCTGGGGGGGGCTCACCTACGAGCAGTACTTC.

The V call is TRBV2, the J call TRBJ2-6; D unresolved. This CDR3 spans 17 amino acids. V lost 10 bases, J lost 0 bases, and 19 bases lay in between. Germline CDR1 and CDR2: SNHLY and FYNNEI. The DNA for the CDR3 is TGTGCCAATCGTCCTTTGTTTGTAAGCTCTGGGGCCAACGTCCTGACTTTC. It encodes CANRPLFVSSGANVLTF. The full variable domain, rest sourced from reference TRBV2 and TRBJ2-6, is EPEVTQTPSHQVTQMGQEVILRCVPISNHLYFYWYRQILGQKVEFLVSFYNNEISEKSEIFDDQFSVERPDGSNFTLKIRSTKLEDSAMYFCANRPLFVSSGANVLTFGAGSRLTVL.